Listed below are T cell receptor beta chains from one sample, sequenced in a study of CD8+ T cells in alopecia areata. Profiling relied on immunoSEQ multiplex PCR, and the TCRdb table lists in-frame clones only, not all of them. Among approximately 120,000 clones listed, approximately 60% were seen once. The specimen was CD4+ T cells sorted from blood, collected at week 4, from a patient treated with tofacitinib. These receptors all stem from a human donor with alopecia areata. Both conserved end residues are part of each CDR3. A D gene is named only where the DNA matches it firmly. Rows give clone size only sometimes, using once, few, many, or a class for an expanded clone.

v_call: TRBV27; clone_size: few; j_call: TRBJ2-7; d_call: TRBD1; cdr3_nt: TGTGCCAGCAGGCGCAGGGGGCGCGGGGTCGAGCAGTACTTC; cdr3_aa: CASRRRGRGVEQYF
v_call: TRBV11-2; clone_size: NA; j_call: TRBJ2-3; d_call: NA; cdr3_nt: TGTGCCAGCAGCTTAGATATCGTAGATACGCAGTATTTT; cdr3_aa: CASSLDIVDTQYF
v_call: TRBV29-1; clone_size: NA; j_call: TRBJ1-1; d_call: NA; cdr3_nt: TGCAGCGTCGCCCCCGGTTGGGGAATGAACACTGAAGCTTTCTTT; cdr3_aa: CSVAPGWGMNTEAFF
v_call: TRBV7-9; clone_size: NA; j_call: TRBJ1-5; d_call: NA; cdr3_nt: TGTGCCAGCAGCTCATTCGGGGGTTCTGGCAATCAGCCCCAGCATTTT; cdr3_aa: CASSSFGGSGNQPQHF
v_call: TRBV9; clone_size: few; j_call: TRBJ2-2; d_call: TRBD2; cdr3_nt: TGTGCCAGCAGCCCATTAGCGGGAGTTAGTGCCGGGGAGCTGTTTTTT; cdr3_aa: CASSPLAGVSAGELFF
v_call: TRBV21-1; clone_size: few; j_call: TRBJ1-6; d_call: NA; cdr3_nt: TGTGCCAGCAGCAAAGTACCCGGCGCCGGGTTTAATAATTCACCCCTCCACTTT; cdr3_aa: CASSKVPGAGFNNSPLHF
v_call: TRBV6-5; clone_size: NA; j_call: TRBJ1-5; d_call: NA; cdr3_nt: TGTGCCAGCAGTTATCATGGTAATCAGCCCCAGCATTTT; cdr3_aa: CASSYHGNQPQHF
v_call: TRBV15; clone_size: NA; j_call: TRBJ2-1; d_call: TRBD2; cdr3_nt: TGTGCCACCAGCAGAGGGGGGACTAGCGGGAGTATTGAGCAGTTCTTC; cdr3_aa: CATSRGGTSGSIEQFF
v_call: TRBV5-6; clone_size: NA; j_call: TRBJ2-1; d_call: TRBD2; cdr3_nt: TGTGCCAGCAGCCCTCCTATACTAGCGCGGAATGAGCAGTTCTTC; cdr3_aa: CASSPPILARNEQFF
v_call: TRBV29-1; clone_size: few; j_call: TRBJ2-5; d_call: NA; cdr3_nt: TGCAGCGCAGGACCTCAAGAGACCCAGTACTTC; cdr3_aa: CSAGPQETQYF
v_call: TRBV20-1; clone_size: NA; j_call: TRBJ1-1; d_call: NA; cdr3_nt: TGCAGTGCTACCCGGAACACTGAAGCTTTCTTT; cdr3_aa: CSATRNTEAFF
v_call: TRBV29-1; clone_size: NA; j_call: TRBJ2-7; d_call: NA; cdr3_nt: TGCAGCGTTGAAGCAGGGGCGGGGGATAACGAGCAGTACTTC; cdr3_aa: CSVEAGAGDNEQYF
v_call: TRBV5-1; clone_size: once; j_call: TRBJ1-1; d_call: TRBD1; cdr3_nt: TGCGCCAGCAGCGCGGGACAGGGGGACGGGAACACTGAAGCTTTCTTT; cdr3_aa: CASSAGQGDGNTEAFF
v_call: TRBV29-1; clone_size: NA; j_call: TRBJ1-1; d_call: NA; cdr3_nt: TGCAGCGTTGCAAACTGGGTGAACACTGAAGCTTTCTTT; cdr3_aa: CSVANWVNTEAFF
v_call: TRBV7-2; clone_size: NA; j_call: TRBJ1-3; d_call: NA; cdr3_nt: TGTGCCAGCAGCTTAGGTCGGGACAACACCATATATTTT; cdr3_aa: CASSLGRDNTIYF
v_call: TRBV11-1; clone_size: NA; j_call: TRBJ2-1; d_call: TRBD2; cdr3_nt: TGTGCCAGCAGCTCGAAGAGCGGGAGCCCCTACAATGAGCAGTTCTTC; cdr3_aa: CASSSKSGSPYNEQFF
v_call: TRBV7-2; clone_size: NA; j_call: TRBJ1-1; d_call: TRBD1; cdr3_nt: TGTGCCAGCAGCTGGCGTGTTGGCCAGGGGGCGCGAGAAGCTTTCTTT; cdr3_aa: CASSWRVGQGAREAFF
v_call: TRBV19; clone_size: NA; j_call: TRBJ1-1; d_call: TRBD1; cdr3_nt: TGTGCCAGCAAAACAGGGGGCAACACTGAAGCTTTCTTT; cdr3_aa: CASKTGGNTEAFF
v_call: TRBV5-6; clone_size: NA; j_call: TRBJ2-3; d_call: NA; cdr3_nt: TGTGCCAGCAGCCCGAGCGGTATCACAGATACGCAGTATTTT; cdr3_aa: CASSPSGITDTQYF
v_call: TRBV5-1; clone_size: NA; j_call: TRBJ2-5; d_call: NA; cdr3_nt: TGCGCCAGCAGCTTGGCCCTTTTGGAGACCCAGTACTTC; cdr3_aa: CASSLALLETQYF
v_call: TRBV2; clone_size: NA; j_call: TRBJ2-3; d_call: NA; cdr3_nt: TGTGCCAGCAGTGGGCAGGGCCCAGATACGCAGTATTTT; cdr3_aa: CASSGQGPDTQYF
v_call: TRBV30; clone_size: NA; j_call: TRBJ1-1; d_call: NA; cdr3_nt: TGTGCCTGGAGTTACTCAGGGGTTTCAATGAACACTGAAGCTTTCTTT; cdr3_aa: CAWSYSGVSMNTEAFF
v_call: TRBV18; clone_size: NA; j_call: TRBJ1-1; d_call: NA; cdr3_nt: TGTGCCAGCTCACCACCAATAGGTATTATGAACACTGAAGCTTTCTTT; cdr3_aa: CASSPPIGIMNTEAFF
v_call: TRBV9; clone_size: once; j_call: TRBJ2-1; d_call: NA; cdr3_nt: TGTGCCAGCGCTTACCTAGGGGGAGAGTACAATGAGCAGTTCTTC; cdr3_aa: CASAYLGGEYNEQFF
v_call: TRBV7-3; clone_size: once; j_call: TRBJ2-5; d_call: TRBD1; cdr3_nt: TGTGCCAGCAGCCCCCAGGGGGCGCGGGGAGAGACCCAGTACTTC; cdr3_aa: CASSPQGARGETQYF
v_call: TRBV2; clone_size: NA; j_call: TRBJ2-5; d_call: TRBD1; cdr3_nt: TGTGCCAGCAACCTGGACAGGGAAGTCCAAGAGACCCAGTACTTC; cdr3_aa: CASNLDREVQETQYF
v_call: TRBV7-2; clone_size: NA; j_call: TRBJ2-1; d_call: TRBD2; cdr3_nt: TGTGCCAGCAGCTTAGGCCTAGCGGGTTCCTACAATGAGCAGTTCTTC; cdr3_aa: CASSLGLAGSYNEQFF
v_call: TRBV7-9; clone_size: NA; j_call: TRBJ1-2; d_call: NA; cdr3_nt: TGTGCCAGCAGCACAAAATCCGGGCCCCACTTC; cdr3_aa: CASSTKSGPHF
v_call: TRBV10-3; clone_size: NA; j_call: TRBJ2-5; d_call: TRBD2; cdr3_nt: TGTGCCATCAGTCGAGCGGGGGGCGAGGAGACCCAGTACTTC; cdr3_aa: CAISRAGGEETQYF
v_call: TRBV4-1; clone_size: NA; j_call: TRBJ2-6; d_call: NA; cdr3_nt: TGCGCCAGCAGACCCACAAGCGCTGGGGCCAACGTCCTGACTTTC; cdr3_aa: CASRPTSAGANVLTF
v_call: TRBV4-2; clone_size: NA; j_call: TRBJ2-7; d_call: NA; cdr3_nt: TGTGCCAGCAGCCAAGTCGCTGGGGCAGGGGGAGGCTACGAGCAGTACTTC; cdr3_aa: CASSQVAGAGGGYEQYF
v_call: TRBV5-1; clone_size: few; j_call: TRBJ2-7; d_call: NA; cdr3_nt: TGCGCCTCCTCCGGGACGACCTACGAGCAGTACTTC; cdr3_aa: CASSGTTYEQYF
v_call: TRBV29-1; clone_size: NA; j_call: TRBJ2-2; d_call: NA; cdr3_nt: TGCAGCGTTGGAGACACGGACACCGGGGAGCTGTTTTTT; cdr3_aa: CSVGDTDTGELFF
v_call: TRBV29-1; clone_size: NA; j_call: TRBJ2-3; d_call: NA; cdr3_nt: TGCAGCGTGTACCATAGCACAGATACGCAGTATTTT; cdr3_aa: CSVYHSTDTQYF
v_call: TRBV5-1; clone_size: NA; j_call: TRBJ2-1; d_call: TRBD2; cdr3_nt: TGCGCCAGCAGCCCCATAGCGGGGTATGAGCAGTTCTTC; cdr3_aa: CASSPIAGYEQFF
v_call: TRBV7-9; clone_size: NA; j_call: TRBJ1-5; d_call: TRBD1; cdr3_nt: TGTGCCAGCAGCTCGAGGACAGGGAGTAATCAGCCCCAGCATTTT; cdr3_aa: CASSSRTGSNQPQHF
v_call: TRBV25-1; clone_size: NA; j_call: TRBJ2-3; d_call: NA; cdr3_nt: TGTGCCAGCAGTGACAGCATCACAGATACGCAGTATTTT; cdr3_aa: CASSDSITDTQYF
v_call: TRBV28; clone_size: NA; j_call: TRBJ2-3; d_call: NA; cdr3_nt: TGTGCCAGCACCTATGTTAGCACAGATACGCAGTATTTT; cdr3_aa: CASTYVSTDTQYF
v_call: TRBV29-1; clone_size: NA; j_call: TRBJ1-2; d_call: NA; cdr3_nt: TGCGGCGTAGGTCCGGGTGTTTATGGCTACACCTTC; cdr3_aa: CGVGPGVYGYTF
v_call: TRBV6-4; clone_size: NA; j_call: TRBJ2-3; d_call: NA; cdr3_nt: TGTGCCAGCAGTAGGGAAAGGACAGATACGCAGTATTTT; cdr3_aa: CASSRERTDTQYF
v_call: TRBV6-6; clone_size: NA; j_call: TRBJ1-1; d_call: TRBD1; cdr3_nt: TGTGCCAGCACCATACAGGGGGGCACTGAAGCTTTCTTT; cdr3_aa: CASTIQGGTEAFF
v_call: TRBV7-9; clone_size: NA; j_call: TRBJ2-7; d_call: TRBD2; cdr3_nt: TGTGCCAGCAGCTTAGTCGCTAGCGGAAACTACGAGCAGTACTTC; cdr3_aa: CASSLVASGNYEQYF
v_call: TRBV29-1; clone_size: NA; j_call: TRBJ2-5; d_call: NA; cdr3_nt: TGCAGCGTCTCATACAGGGTAGGAGGAGAGACCCAGTACTTC; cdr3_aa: CSVSYRVGGETQYF
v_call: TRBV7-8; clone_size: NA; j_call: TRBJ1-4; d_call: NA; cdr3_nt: TGTGCCAGCAGCTTAGTCTCAGGAGGGGGTGGTGAAAAACTGTTTTTT; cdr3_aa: CASSLVSGGGGEKLFF
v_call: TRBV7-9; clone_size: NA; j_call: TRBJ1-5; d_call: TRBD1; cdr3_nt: TGTGCCAGCAGCTCACAGGGGCGGGATCAGCCCCAGCATTTT; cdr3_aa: CASSSQGRDQPQHF
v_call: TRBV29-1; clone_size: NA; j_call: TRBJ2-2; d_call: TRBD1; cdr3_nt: TGCAGCGCCTTACAGGGGTTCAACGCCGGGGAGCTGTTTTTT; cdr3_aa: CSALQGFNAGELFF
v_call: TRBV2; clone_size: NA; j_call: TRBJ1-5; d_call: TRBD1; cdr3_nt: TGTGCCAGCAGTGTACAGGGGGGGCAGCCCCAGCATTTT; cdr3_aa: CASSVQGGQPQHF
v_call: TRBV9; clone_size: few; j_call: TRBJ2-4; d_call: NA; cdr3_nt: TGTGCCAGCAGCGTAGGGGGAGGCCCCGGAAACATTCAGTACTTC; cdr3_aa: CASSVGGGPGNIQYF
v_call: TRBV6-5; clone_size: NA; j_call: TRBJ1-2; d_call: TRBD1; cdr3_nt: TGTGCCAGCAGCCCGGCTCGGGACAGCTATGGCTACACCTTC; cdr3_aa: CASSPARDSYGYTF
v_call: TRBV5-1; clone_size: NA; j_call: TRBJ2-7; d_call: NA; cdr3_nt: TGCGCCAGCAGCTTGGATAGCGTGGCTTACGAGCAGTACTTC; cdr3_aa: CASSLDSVAYEQYF
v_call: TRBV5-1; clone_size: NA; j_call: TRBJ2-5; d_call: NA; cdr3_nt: TGCGCCAGCAGCACACCAGGGATCCAAGAGACCCAGTACTTC; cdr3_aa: CASSTPGIQETQYF
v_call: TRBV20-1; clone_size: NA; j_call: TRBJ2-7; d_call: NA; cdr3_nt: TGCAGTGTTGCGGCCGGCTACGAGCAGTACTTC; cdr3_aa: CSVAAGYEQYF
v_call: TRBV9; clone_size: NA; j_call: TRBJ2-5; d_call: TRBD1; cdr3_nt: TGTGCCAGCAGCTACGGACAGGGAGAGACCCAGTACTTC; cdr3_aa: CASSYGQGETQYF
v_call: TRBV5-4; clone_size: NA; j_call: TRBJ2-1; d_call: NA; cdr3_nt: TGTGCCAGCAGTACGGGGACATACTCCTACAATGAGCAGTTCTTC; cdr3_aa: CASSTGTYSYNEQFF